Presented here are 18 T cell receptor beta chains from one specimen sequenced in a study of blood T cell repertoires in COVID-19. Data came from immunoSEQ multiplex PCR; TCRdb stores just in-frame clones and leaves some out. Of 100,000 to 150,000 clones listed, 75% to 85% are singletons. Sequencing was carried out using peripheral blood. Source of these receptors: a human donor in a cohort sampled during active COVID-19.

The V call is TRBV5-1, the J call TRBJ2-5, with TRBD2 matching over 9 bases. Looked up from germline, CDR1 is SGHRS and CDR2 is YFSETQ. CDR3 length equals 16 residues. V trimming: 0 bases; J trimming: 0 bases; junction bases outside the gene matches: 3. CDR3 protein: CASSLEPSGDQETQYF. In DNA, the CDR3 is TGCGCCAGCAGCTTGGAACCTAGCGGGGACCAAGAGACCCAGTACTTC.

The chain employs TRBV5-4 and TRBJ2-5; 7 positions match TRBD2. This CDR3 spans 14 amino acids. Germline trimming cut 4 bases from V and 3 bases from J; bases unmatched to any gene: 6. Germline V lookup: CDR1 SGHNT, CDR2 YYREEE (reference sequence). The CDR3 reads CASSVMAGEETQYF. CDR3 sequence (DNA): TGTGCCAGCAGCGTTATGGCGGGGGAAGAGACCCAGTACTTC. Full variable domain (remainder filled in from reference TRBV5-4 and TRBJ2-5): ETGVTQSPTHLIKTRGQQVTLRCSSQSGHNTVSWYQQALGQGPQFIFQYYREEENGRGNFPPRFSGLQFPNYSSELNVNALELDDSALYLCASSVMAGEETQYFGPGTRLLVL.

The gene calls are TRBV5-6 and TRBJ1-4; 7 bases map to TRBD1. J was trimmed by 0 bases and V by 3 bases; bases with no gene match: 8. This CDR3 is built from 17 residues. Germline CDR1 is SGHDT and CDR2 is YYEEEE. The CDR3 here is CASSYAGTVATNEKLFF. Written as DNA, the CDR3 is TGTGCCAGCAGCTACGCCGGGACAGTCGCAACTAATGAAAAACTGTTTTTT.

This chain uses TRBV5-6 with TRBJ1-2; 9 bases map to TRBD1. The germline V gene encodes CDR1 SGHDT and CDR2 YYEEEE. The CDR3 sequence is 13 residues long. The J segment lost 8 bases and the V segment lost 4 bases, leaving 6 bases of the junction unmatched. The CDR3 region has the DNA TGTGCCAGCAGCCCGTTGACAGGGGGAGGCTACACCTTC. This gives the protein CASSPLTGGGYTF.

The genes are TRBV5-1 and TRBJ2-7; 9 positions match TRBD2. V lost 3 bases to trimming and J lost 2 bases; unmatched junction nucleotides: 9. Germline V gives CDR1 SGHRS, CDR2 YFSETQ. This CDR3 spans 16 amino acids. The CDR3 DNA follows: TGCGCCAGCAGCTCGGGGACTAGCTGGGAACCCTACGAGCAGTACTTC. It specifies CASSSGTSWEPYEQYF.

V and J are TRBV7-2 and TRBJ1-2; 8 bases are a match to TRBD1. The CDR3 contains 16 residues. Germline V gene data show CDR1 as SGHTA and CDR2 as FQGNSA. J was trimmed by 4 bases and V by 4 bases; bases with no gene match: 11. CDR3 in DNA: TGTGCCAGCAGCTCGGGACAGGCCCTCCCTTCCTATGGCTACACCTTC. Amino acid sequence: CASSSGQALPSYGYTF. The full variable domain, its missing parts supplied by reference TRBV7-2 and TRBJ1-2, is GAGVSQSPSNKVTEKGKDVELRCDPISGHTALYWYRQSLGQGLEFLIYFQGNSAPDKSGLPSDRFSAERTGGSVSTLTIQRTQQEDSAVYLCASSSGQALPSYGYTFGSGTRLTVV.

This clone turned up a few times. The chain combines TRBV7-8 with TRBJ2-7, with 9 bases identical to TRBD1. CDR1 is SGHVS, CDR2 FQNEAQ, per germline. This CDR3 is 14 amino acids long. J lost 6 bases, V lost 3 bases, and 6 bases had no gene match. CDR3 in DNA: TGTGCCAGCAGCTTTACACAGGGGGCTGGCGAGCAGTACTTC. It translates to CASSFTQGAGEQYF.

The rearrangement uses TRBV12-5 and TRBJ2-1, with 8 bases matching TRBD2. Trimming cost V 2 bases and J 9 bases; bases outside gene matches: 6. Per the germline V gene, CDR1 is LGHNT and CDR2 is FRNRAP. This CDR3 comprises 14 residues. The CDR3 coding sequence is TGTGCTAGTGGTTTGACGGGGGGGCAATGTGAGCAGTTCTTC. It translates to CASGLTGGQCEQFF.

This rearrangement joins TRBV7-8 to TRBJ2-3, with D maybe TRBD2 (5 bases). V lost 5 bases and J 2 bases, leaving 11 bases between the germline ends. The germline gives CDR1 SGHVS, CDR2 FQNEAQ. The CDR3 sequence is 14 residues long. The CDR3 DNA is TGTGCCAGCAGCAGCCGAGCGGTCACAGATACGCAGTATTTT. It specifies CASSSRAVTDTQYF.

The chain joins TRBV5-4 to TRBJ2-7; D may be TRBD2 (5 bases). The CDR3 runs 15 residues. Trimming cost V 4 bases and J 3 bases, with 17 bases left between them. CDR1 SGHNT and CDR2 YYREEE come from the germline V gene (reference sequence). The CDR3 DNA reads as TGTGCCAGCAGCACCGACATAGCGAGTCACTACGAGCAGTACTTC. It translates to CASSTDIASHYEQYF. Full variable domain (outside the CDR3, taken from reference TRBV5-4 and TRBJ2-7): ETGVTQSPTHLIKTRGQQVTLRCSSQSGHNTVSWYQQALGQGPQFIFQYYREEENGRGNFPPRFSGLQFPNYSSELNVNALELDDSALYLCASSTDIASHYEQYFGPGTRLTVT.

The table lists this clone with a count of one. V and J are TRBV27 and TRBJ2-2; 8 bases agree with TRBD2. The germline V gene encodes CDR1 MNHEY and CDR2 SMNVEV (reference sequence). The CDR3 totals 15 residues. DNA of the CDR3: TGTGCAACCCGGGCCGGGGGGGCAACCACCGGGGAGCTGTTTTTT. The encoded protein is CATRAGGATTGELFF.

V is TRBV5-1 and J is TRBJ2-1; D is possibly TRBD1 (5 bases). Trimming took 7 bases from V and 2 from J, leaving 13 bases between them. The CDR3 is 14 residues long. The V gene's germline CDR1 is SGHRS and CDR2 YFSETQ. The DNA of the CDR3 is TGCGCCAGCGCCTCGACAGCCCCCTACAATGAGCAGTTCTTC. It codes for CASASTAPYNEQFF.

The table lists this clone with a few counts. This chain's CDR3 is CASSTFGTGDEKLFF. The CDR3 region has the DNA TGTGCCAGCAGCACCTTCGGGACAGGGGATGAAAAACTGTTTTTT. The chain uses TRBV7-2 and TRBJ1-4; TRBD1 matches at 10 bases. V was clipped by 5 bases and J by 6 bases; unmatched bases: 6. The CDR3 loop spans 15 amino acids. Germline-derived CDR1 and CDR2 are SGHTA and FQGNSA.

The V gene is TRBV5-1, the J gene TRBJ1-5, with 9 bases that match TRBD1. The CDR3 totals 14 residues. Germline loops: CDR1 SGHRS, CDR2 YFSETQ. V shed 3 bases and J 5 bases; nucleotides not matched to a gene: 3. The DNA of the CDR3 is TGCGCCAGCAGCTGGGACAGGGAGGATCAGCCCCAGCATTTT. Translated, it gives CASSWDREDQPQHF.

V and J are TRBV7-2 and TRBJ2-7, with 16 positions matching TRBD2. This CDR3 spans 17 amino acids. From germline, CDR1 is SGHTA and CDR2 FQGNSA. J was trimmed by 4 bases and V by 6 bases; bases with no gene match: 9. The CDR3 here is CASSPGLAGGRGYEQYF. The CDR3 DNA is TGTGCCAGCAGTCCGGGACTAGCGGGGGGGCGAGGGTACGAGCAGTACTTC.

This chain joins TRBV6-5 and TRBJ2-1, with 7 positions matching TRBD2. The CDR3 is made up of 14 amino acids. CDR1 and CDR2 from the germline V gene are MNHEY and SVGAGI. V shed 9 bases, J shed 10 bases, and the junction held 15 bases outside the gene matches. In DNA, the CDR3 is TGTGCCAGTGGAACGACGCGGGGGTTCTCAGAGCAGTTCTTC. It translates to CASGTTRGFSEQFF.

The gene calls are TRBV19 and TRBJ2-3, with 13 bases aligning to TRBD2. In germline, CDR1 is LNHDA, CDR2 SQIVND (reference sequence). V was pared by 6 bases and J by 0 bases, with 3 bases of the junction left unmatched. This CDR3 has 16 residues. The CDR3 here is CASSTTSGGSTDTQYF. In DNA form, the CDR3 reads TGTGCCAGTAGCACGACTAGCGGGGGGAGCACAGATACGCAGTATTTT.

V gene TRBV9 combines with J gene TRBJ2-5, with TRBD1 matching 7 bases. The ends lost 3 bases at V and 5 bases at J; junction bases unmatched: 1. The CDR3 has 12 amino acids. Germline lookup yields CDR1 SGDLS and CDR2 YYNGEE. CDR3 amino acids: CASSDRGETQYF. The DNA for the CDR3 is TGTGCCAGCAGCGACAGGGGTGAGACCCAGTACTTC.